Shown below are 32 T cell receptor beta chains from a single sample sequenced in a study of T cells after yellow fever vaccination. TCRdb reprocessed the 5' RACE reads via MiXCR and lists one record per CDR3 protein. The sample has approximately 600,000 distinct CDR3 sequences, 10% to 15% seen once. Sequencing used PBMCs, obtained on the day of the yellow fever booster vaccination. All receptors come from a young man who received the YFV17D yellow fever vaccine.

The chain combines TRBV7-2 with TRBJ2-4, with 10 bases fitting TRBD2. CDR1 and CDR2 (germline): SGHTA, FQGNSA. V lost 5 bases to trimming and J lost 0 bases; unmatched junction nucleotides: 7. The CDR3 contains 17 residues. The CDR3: CASSPEAGGLAKNIQYF. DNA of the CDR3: TGTGCCAGCAGCCCCGAAGCGGGAGGGCTAGCCAAAAACATTCAGTACTTC.

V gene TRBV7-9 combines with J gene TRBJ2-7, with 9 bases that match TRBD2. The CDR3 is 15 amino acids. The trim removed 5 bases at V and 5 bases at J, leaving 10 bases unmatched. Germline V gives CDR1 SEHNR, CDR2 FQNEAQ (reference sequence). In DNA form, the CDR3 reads TGTGCCAGCAGCCGAACTAGCGGGCAAACTAACGAGCAGTACTTC. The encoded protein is CASSRTSGQTNEQYF.

This CDR3 reads CASGGRETGELFF. In DNA form, the CDR3 reads TGTGCCAGCGGCGGGAGAGAAACCGGGGAGCTGTTTTTT. This rearrangement joins TRBV11-3 to TRBJ2-2; TRBD2 matches 7 bases. Germline V CDR1 and CDR2: SGHNT, YENEEA. The CDR3 runs 13 residues. The V segment lost 8 bases and the J segment 5 bases; nucleotides outside the gene matches: 5.

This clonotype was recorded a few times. The CDR3 DNA follows: TGCAGTGCTAGAGATCTCGGGACTAGTCTCGAGACCCAGTACTTC. Its protein is CSARDLGTSLETQYF. The rearrangement uses TRBV20-1 and TRBJ2-5; the match to TRBD2 covers 8 bases. The junction had 8 bases not matched to a gene; V was cut back by 0 bases and J by 5 bases. Germline CDR1 reads DFQATT; CDR2 reads SNEGSKA (reference sequence). The CDR3 consists of 15 residues.

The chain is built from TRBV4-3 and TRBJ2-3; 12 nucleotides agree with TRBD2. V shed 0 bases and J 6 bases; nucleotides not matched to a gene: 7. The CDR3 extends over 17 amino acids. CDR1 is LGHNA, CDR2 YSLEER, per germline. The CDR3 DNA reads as TGCGCCAGCAGCCAAGACCCGACTAGCGGGAGTCGGGATACGCAGTATTTT. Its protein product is CASSQDPTSGSRDTQYF.

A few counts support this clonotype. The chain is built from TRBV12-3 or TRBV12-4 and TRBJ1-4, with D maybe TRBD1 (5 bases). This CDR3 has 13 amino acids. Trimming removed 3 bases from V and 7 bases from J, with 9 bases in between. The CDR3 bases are TGTGCCAGCAGTTTCGGGACGGTTGAAAAACTGTTTTTT. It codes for CASSFGTVEKLFF.

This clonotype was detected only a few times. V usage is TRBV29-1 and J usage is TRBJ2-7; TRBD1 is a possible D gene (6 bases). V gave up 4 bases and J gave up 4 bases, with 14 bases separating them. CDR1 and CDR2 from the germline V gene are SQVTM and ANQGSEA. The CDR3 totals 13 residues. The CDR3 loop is CSVAAGVNYEQYF. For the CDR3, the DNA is TGCAGCGTTGCTGCAGGGGTCAATTACGAGCAGTACTTC.

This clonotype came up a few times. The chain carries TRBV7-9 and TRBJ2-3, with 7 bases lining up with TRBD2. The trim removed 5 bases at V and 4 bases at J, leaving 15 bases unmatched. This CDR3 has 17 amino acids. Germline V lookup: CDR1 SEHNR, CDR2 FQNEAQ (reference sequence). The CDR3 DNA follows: TGTGCCAGCAGCGTTATAGCGGGTGGGAGGATGGCAGATACGCAGTATTTT. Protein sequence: CASSVIAGGRMADTQYF.

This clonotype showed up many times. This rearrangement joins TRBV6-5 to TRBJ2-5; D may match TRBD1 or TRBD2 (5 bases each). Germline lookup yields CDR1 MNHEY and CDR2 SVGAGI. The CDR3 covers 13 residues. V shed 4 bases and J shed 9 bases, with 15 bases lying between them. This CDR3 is CASSSDTSRAQYF. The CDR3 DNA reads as TGTGCCAGCAGTTCGGACACCTCGCGGGCCCAGTACTTC.

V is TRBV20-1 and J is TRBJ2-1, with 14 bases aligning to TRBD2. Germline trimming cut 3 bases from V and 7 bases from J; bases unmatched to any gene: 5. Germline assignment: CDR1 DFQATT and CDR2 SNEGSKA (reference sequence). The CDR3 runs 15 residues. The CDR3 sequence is CSASEGTSGSNEQFF. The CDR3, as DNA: TGCAGTGCTAGCGAAGGGACTAGCGGGAGTAATGAGCAGTTCTTC.

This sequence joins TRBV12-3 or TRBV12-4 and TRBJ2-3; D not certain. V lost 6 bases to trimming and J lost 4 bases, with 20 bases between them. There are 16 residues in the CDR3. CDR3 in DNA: TGTGCCAGCAGCCCAGGACGGCGCTTAAGTTCAGATACGCAGTATTTT. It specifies CASSPGRRLSSDTQYF.

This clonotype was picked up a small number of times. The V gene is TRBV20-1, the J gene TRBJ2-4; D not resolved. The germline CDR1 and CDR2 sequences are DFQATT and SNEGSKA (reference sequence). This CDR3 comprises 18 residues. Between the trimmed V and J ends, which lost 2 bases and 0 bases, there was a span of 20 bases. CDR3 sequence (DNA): TGCAGTGCTAGAAAGATAGGTGACTCCTCCGTAGCCAAAAACATTCAGTACTTC. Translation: CSARKIGDSSVAKNIQYF.

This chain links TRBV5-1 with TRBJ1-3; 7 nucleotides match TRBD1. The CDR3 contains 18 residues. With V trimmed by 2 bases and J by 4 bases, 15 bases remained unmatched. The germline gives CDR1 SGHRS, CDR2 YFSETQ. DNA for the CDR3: TGCGCCAGCAGCTTCAATGTTAACAGGGGTGGTGGAGGAAACACCATATATTTT. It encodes CASSFNVNRGGGGNTIYF.

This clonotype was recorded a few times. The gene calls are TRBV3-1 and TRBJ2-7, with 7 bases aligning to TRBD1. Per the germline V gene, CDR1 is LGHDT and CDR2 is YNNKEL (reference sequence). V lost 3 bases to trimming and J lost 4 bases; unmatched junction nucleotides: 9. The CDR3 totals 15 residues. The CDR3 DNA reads TGTGCCAGCAGCCAGTCCGGGACAGACCCATACGAGCAGTACTTC. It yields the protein CASSQSGTDPYEQYF.

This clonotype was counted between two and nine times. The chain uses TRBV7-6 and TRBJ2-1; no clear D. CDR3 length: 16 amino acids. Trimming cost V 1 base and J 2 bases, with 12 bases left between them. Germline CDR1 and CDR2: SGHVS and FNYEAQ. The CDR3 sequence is CASSLEPRSTYNEQFF. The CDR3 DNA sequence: TGTGCCAGCAGCTTAGAGCCGAGGTCTACCTACAATGAGCAGTTCTTC.

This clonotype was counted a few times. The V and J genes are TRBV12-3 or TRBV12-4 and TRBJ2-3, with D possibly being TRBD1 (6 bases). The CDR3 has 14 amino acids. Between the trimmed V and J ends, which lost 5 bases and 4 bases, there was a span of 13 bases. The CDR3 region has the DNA TGTGCCAGCAGTCAAGGGGGTTGGCCAGATACGCAGTATTTT. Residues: CASSQGGWPDTQYF.

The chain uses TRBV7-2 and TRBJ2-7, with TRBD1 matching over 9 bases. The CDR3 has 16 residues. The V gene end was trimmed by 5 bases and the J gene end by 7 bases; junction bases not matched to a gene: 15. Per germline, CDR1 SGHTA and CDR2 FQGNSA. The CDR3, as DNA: TGTGCCAGCAGCCCTTTCCCGGGACAGGGTGGTATGGAGCAGTACTTC. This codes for CASSPFPGQGGMEQYF.

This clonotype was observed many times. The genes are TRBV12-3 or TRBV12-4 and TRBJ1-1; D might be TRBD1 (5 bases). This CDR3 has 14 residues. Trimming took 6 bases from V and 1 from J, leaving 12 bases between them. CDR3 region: CASSSFGGNTEAFF. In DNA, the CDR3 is TGTGCCAGCAGCTCGTTCGGGGGGAACACTGAAGCTTTCTTT.

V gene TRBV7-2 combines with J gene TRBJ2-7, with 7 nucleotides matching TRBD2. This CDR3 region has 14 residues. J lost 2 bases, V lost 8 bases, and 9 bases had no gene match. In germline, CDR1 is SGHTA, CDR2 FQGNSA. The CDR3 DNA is TGTACCAGCCTACGGGCTAGCGGACCCTACGAGCAGTACTTC. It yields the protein CTSLRASGPYEQYF.

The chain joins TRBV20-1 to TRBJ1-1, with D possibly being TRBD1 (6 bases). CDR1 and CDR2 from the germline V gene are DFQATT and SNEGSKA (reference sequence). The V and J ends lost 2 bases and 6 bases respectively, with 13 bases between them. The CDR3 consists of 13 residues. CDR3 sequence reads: CSARHTGRAEAFF. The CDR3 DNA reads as TGCAGTGCTAGACATACAGGGAGGGCTGAAGCTTTCTTT.

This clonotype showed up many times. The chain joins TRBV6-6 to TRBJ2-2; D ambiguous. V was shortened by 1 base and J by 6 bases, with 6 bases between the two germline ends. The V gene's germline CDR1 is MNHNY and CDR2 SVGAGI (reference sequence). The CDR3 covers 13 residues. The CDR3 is CASSYLGSGELFF. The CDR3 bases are TGTGCCAGCAGTTACTTGGGGTCCGGGGAGCTGTTTTTT.

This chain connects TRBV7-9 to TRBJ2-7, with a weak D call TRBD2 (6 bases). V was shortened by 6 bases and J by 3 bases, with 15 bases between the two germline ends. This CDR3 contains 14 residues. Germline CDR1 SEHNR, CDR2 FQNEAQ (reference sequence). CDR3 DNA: TGTGCCAGCAGTCCCCTGGTCGGGAGCTACGAGCAGTACTTC. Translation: CASSPLVGSYEQYF.

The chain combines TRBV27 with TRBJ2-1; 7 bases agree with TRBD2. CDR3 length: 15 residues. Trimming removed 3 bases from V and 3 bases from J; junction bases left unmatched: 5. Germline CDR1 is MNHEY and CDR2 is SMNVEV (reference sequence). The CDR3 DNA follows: TGTGCCAGCAGTTTTGGTAGCGGGTACTACAATGAGCAGTTCTTC. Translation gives CASSFGSGYYNEQFF.

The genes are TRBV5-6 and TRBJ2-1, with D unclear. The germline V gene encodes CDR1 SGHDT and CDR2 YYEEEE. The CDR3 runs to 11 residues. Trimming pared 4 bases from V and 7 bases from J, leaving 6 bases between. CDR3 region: CASSEQNEQFF. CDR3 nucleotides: TGTGCCAGCAGCGAGCAAAATGAGCAGTTCTTC.

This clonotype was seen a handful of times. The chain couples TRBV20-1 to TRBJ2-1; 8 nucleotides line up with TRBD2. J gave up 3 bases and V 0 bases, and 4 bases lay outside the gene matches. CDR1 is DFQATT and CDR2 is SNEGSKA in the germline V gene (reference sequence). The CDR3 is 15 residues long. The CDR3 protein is CSARDPSGSYNEQFF. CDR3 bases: TGCAGTGCTAGAGATCCCAGCGGGAGCTACAATGAGCAGTTCTTC.

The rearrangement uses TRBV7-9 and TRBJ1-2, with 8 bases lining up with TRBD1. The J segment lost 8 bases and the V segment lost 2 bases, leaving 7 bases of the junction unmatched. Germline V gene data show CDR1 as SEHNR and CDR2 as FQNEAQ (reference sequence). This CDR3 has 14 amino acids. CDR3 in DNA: TGTGCCAGCAGCTTACTCGGACAGGGAAGCGGCTACACCTTC. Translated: CASSLLGQGSGYTF.

The CDR3: CASSPPQWGEAFF. The DNA for the CDR3 is TGTGCCAGCAGCCCTCCCCAGTGGGGGGAAGCTTTCTTT. V usage is TRBV28 and J usage is TRBJ1-1, with D perhaps matching TRBD1 (5 bases). The ends were cut back, 6 bases at V and 8 bases at J, with 16 bases in the middle. Germline-derived CDR1 and CDR2 are MDHEN and SYDVKM. CDR3 length: 13 residues.

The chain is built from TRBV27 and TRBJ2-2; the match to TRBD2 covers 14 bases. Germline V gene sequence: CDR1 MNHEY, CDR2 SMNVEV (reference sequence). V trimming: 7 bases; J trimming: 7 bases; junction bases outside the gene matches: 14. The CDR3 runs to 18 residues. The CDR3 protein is CASITSGLAGEKIGELFF. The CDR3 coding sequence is TGTGCCAGCATCACATCGGGACTAGCGGGAGAAAAGATCGGGGAGCTGTTTTTT.

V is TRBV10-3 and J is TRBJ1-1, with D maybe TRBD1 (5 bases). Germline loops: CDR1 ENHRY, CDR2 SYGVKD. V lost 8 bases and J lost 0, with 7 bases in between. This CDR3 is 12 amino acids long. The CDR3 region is CAIGTVNTEAFF. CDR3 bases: TGTGCCATCGGGACGGTGAACACTGAAGCTTTCTTT.

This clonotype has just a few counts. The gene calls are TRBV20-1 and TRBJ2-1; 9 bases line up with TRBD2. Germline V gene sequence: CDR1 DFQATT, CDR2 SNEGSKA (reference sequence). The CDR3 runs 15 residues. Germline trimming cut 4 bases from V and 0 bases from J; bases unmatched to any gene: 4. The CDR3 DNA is TGCAGTGCTATAGCGGGAGTTTCCTCCTACAATGAGCAGTTCTTC. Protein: CSAIAGVSSYNEQFF.

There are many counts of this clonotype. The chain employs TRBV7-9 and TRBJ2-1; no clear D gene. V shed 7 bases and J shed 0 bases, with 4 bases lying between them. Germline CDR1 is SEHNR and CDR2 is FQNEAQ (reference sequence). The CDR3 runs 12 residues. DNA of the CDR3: TGTGCCAGCAAGAGCTCCTACAATGAGCAGTTCTTC. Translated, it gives CASKSSYNEQFF.

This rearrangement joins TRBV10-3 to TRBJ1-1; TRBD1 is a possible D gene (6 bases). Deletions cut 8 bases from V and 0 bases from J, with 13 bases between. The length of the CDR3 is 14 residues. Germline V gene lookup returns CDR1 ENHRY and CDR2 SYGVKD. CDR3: CAIGGQAMNTEAFF. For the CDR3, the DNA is TGTGCCATCGGGGGGCAGGCCATGAACACTGAAGCTTTCTTT.